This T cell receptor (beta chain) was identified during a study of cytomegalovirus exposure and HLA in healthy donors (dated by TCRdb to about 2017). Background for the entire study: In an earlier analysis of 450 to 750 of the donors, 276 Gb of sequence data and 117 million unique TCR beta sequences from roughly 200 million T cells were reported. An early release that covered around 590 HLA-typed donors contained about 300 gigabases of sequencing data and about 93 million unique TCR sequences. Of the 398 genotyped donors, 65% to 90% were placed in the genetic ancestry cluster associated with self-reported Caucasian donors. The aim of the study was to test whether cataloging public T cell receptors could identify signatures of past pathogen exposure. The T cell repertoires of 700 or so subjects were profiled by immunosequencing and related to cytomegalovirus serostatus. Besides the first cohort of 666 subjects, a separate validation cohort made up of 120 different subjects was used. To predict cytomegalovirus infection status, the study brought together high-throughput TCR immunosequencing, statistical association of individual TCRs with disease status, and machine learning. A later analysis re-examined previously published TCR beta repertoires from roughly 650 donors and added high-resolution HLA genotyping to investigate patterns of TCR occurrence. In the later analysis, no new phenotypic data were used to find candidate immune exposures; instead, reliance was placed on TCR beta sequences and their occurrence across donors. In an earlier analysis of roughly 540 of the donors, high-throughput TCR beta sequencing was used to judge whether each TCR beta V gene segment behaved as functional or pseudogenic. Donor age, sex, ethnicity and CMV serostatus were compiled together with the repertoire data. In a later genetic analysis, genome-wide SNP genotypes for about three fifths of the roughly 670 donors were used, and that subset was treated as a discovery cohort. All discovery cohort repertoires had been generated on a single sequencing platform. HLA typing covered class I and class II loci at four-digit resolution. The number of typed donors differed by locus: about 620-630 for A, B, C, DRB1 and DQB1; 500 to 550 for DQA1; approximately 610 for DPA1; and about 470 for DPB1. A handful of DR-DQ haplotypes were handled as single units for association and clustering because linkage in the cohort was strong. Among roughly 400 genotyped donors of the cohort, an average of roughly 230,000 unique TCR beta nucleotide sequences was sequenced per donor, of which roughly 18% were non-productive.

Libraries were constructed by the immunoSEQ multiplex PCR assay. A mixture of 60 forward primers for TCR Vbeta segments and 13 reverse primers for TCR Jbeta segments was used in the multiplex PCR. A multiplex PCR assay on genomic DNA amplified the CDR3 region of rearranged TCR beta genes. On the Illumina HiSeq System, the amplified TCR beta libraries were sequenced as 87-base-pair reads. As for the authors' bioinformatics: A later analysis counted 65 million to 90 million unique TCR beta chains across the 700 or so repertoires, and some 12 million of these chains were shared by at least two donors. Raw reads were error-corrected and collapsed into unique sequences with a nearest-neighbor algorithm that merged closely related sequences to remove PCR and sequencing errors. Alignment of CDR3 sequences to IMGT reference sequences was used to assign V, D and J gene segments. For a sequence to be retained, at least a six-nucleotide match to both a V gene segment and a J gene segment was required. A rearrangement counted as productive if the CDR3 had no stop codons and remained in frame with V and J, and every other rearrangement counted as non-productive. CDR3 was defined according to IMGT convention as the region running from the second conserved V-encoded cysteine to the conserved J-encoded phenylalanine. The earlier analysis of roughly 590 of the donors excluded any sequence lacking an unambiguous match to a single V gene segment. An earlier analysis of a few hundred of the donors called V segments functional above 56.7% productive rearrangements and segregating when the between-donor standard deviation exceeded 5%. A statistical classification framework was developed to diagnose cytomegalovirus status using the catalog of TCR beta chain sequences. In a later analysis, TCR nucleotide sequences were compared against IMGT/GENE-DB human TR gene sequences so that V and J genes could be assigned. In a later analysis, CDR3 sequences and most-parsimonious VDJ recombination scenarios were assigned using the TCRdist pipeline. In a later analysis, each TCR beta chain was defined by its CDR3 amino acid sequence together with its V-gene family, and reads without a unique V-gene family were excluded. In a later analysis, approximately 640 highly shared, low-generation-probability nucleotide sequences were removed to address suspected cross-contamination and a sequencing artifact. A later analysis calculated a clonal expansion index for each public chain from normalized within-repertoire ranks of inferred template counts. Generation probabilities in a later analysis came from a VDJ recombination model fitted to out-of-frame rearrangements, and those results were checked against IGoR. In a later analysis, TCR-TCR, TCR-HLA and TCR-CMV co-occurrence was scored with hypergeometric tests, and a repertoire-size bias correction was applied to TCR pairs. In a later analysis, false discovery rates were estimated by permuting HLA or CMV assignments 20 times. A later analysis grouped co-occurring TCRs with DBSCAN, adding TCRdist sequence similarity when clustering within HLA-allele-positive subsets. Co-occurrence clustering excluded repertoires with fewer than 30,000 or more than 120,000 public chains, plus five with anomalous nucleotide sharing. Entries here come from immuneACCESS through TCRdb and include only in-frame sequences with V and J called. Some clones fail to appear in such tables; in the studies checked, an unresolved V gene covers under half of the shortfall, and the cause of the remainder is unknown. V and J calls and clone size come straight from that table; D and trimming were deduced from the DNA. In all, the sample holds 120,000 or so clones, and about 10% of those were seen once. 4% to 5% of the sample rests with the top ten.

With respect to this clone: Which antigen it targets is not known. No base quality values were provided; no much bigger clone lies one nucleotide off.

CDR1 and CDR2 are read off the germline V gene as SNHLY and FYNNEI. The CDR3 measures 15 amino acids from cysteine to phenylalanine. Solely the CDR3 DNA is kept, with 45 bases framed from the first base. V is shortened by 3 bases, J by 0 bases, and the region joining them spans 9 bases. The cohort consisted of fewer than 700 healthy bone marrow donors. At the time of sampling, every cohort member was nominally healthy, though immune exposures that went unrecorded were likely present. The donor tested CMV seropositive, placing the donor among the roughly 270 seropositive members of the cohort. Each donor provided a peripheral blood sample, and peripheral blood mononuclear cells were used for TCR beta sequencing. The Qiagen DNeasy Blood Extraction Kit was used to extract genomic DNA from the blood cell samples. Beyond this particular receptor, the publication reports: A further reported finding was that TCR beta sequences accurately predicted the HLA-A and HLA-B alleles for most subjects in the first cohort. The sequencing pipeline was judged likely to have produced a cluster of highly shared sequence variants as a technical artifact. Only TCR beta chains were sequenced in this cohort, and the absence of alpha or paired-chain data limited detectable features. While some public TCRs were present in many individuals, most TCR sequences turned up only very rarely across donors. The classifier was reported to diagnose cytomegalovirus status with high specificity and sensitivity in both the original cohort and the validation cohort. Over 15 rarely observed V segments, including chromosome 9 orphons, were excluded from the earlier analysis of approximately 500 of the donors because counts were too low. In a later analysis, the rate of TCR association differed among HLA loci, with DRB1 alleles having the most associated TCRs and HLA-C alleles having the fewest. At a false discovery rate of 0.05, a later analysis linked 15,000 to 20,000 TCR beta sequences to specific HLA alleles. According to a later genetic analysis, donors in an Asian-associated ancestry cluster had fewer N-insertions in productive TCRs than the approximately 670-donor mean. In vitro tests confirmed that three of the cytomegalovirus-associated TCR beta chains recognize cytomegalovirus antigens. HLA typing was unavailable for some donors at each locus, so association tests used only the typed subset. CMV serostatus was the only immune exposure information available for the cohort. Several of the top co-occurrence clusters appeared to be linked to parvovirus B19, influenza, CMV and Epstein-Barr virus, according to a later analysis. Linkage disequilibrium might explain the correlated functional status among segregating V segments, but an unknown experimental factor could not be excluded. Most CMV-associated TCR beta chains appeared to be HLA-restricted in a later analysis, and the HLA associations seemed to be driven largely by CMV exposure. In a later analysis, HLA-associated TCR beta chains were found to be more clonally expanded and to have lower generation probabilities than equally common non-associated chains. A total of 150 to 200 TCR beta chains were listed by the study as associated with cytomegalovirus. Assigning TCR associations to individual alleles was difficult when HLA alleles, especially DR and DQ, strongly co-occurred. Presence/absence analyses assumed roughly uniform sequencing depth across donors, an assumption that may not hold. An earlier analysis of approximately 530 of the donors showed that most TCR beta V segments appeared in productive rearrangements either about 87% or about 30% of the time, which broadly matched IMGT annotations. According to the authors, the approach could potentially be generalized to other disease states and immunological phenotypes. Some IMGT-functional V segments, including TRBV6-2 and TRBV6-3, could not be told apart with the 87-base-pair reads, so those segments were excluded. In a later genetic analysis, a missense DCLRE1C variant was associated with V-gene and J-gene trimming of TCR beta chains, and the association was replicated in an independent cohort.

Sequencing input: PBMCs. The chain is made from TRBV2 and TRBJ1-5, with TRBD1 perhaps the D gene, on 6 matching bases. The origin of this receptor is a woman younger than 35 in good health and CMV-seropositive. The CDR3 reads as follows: CASSEGAISNQPQHF. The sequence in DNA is TGTGCCAGCAGTGAGGGGGCCATTAGCAATCAGCCCCAGCATTTT.